A selection of T cell receptor beta chains follows, all from one sample in a study of blood T cell repertoires in COVID-19. Only in-frame clones appear in the TCRdb table, and some are missing; sequencing was by immunoSEQ multiplex PCR. The data hold around 360,000 clones, with over 75% observed a single time. Source material: PBMCs or T cells enriched from blood (not recorded which). These receptors originate from a woman in her 30s who had recovered from COVID-19. Each CDR3 is given with its conserved first and last residue. Fields, in order: V gene, J gene, D gene, clone size, CDR3 protein, CDR3 DNA. The D gene is left open where the match is weak. Where a row states a size, it is once, few, many or the class of an expanded clone; other rows omit it.

V gene: TRBV18
J gene: TRBJ1-2
D gene: NA
clone size: NA
CDR3 protein: CASSPRGEANYGYTF
CDR3 DNA: TGTGCCAGCTCACCACGCGGGGAAGCTAACTATGGCTACACCTTC

V gene: TRBV30
J gene: TRBJ2-7
D gene: NA
clone size: NA
CDR3 protein: CAWSGGTGQYF
CDR3 DNA: TGTGCCTGGAGTGGAGGAACCGGCCAGTACTTC

V gene: TRBV5-4
J gene: TRBJ2-7
D gene: NA
clone size: once
CDR3 protein: CASSSPSGGEQYF
CDR3 DNA: TGTGCCAGCAGCTCCCCATCCGGGGGCGAGCAGTACTTC

V gene: TRBV21-1
J gene: TRBJ1-6
D gene: NA
clone size: NA
CDR3 protein: CARNRGRFSPLHF
CDR3 DNA: TGTGCCAGGAACAGGGGGCGCTTCTCACCCCTCCACTTT

V gene: TRBV7-2
J gene: TRBJ2-7
D gene: TRBD2
clone size: NA
CDR3 protein: CASSWDISGSSYEQYF
CDR3 DNA: TGTGCCAGCAGCTGGGACATTAGCGGGAGCTCCTACGAGCAGTACTTC

V gene: TRBV7-2
J gene: TRBJ2-1
D gene: TRBD2
clone size: NA
CDR3 protein: CASSQLATRGEQFF
CDR3 DNA: TGTGCCAGCAGCCAACTAGCGACACGGGGTGAGCAGTTCTTC

V gene: TRBV12-3/TRBV12-4
J gene: TRBJ1-1
D gene: NA
clone size: NA
CDR3 protein: CASSLGGDTEAFF
CDR3 DNA: TGTGCCAGCAGTTTAGGGGGAGACACTGAAGCTTTCTTT

V gene: TRBV7-3
J gene: TRBJ2-2
D gene: NA
clone size: few
CDR3 protein: CASSYITGELFF
CDR3 DNA: TGTGCCAGCAGCTATATCACCGGGGAGCTGTTTTTT

V gene: TRBV5-1
J gene: TRBJ1-6
D gene: TRBD1
clone size: NA
CDR3 protein: CASSWGTGYDSPLHF
CDR3 DNA: TGCGCCAGCAGCTGGGGGACAGGCTATGATTCACCCCTCCACTTT

V gene: TRBV3-1/TRBV3-2
J gene: TRBJ1-1
D gene: TRBD1
clone size: NA
CDR3 protein: CASSQLTGEAAFF
CDR3 DNA: TGTGCCAGCAGCCAATTAACAGGGGAGGCGGCTTTCTTT

V gene: TRBV7-8
J gene: TRBJ1-4
D gene: NA
clone size: NA
CDR3 protein: CASSFSNEKLFF
CDR3 DNA: TGTGCCAGCAGCTTCAGTAATGAAAAACTGTTTTTT